A single sample is the source of the 18 T cell receptor beta chains below, sequenced in a study of T cell responses to AZD1222 COVID-19 vaccine. Assay used: immunoSEQ multiplex PCR; TCRdb lists only in-frame clones, some missing. The sample records roughly 150,000 clones, roughly 90% being singletons. The sequencing used peripheral blood, collected 28 days after the second AZD1222 dose. These receptors all come from an adult who received the AZD1222 COVID-19 vaccine.

V and J are TRBV21-1 and TRBJ2-3; TRBD2 is taken as the D call from the table, unchecked against the DNA. TRBV21-1 corresponds to a pseudogene. The length of the CDR3 is 15 residues. The CDR3 coding sequence is TGTGCCAGCAGGGTGGCGGGGGGGCTGACAGATACGCAGTATTTT. Protein: CASRVAGGLTDTQYF.

V and J are TRBV7-9 and TRBJ2-2; D is unresolved. Germline-derived CDR1 and CDR2 are SEHNR and FQNEAQ (reference sequence). The germline V and J ends were trimmed by 3 bases and 5 bases, with 13 bases remaining between them. The CDR3 extends over 15 amino acids. CDR3 in amino acids: CASSLSYRPTGELFF. As DNA, the CDR3 is TGTGCCAGCAGCTTGTCTTATAGGCCAACCGGGGAGCTGTTTTTT.

The chain carries TRBV6-6 and TRBJ1-1; perhaps TRBD1 as D (5 bases). V dropped 0 bases and J dropped 1 base, with 12 bases sitting between them. Germline loops: CDR1 MNHNY, CDR2 SVGAGI (reference sequence). CDR3 length equals 16 residues. CDR3 coding DNA: TGTGCCAGCAGTTACTCGGTTAATACAGGGAACACTGAAGCTTTCTTT. The encoded protein is CASSYSVNTGNTEAFF.

The CDR3 DNA sequence: TGTGCCAGTAGCACCGCCGGGGGAAGCACAGATACGCAGTATTTT. This gives the protein CASSTAGGSTDTQYF. The chain is built from TRBV25-1 and TRBJ2-3, with D possibly being TRBD2 (6 bases). This CDR3 comprises 15 residues. The V gene's germline CDR1 is MGHDK and CDR2 SYGVNS. V lost 9 bases to trimming and J lost 0 bases, with 16 bases between them. Together with reference TRBV25-1 and TRBJ2-3, the CDR3 gives the full variable domain: EADIYQTPRYLVIGTGKKITLECSQTMGHDKMYWYQQDPGMELHLIHYSYGVNSTEKGDLSSESTVSRIRTEHFPLTLESARPSHTSQYLCASSTAGGSTDTQYFGPGTRLTVL.

The chain couples TRBV4-3 to TRBJ2-1, with 14 bases matching TRBD2. V shed 1 base, J shed 7 bases, and the junction held 0 bases outside the gene matches. The CDR3 spans 15 residues. Looked up from germline, CDR1 is LGHNA and CDR2 is YSLEER. The CDR3 DNA reads as TGCGCCAGCAGCCAAGGGACTAGCGGGAGGAATGAGCAGTTCTTC. Translating gives CASSQGTSGRNEQFF.

This chain links TRBV5-6 with TRBJ1-2; 8 positions agree with TRBD1. Germline V gene sequence: CDR1 SGHDT, CDR2 YYEEEE. Trimming took 2 bases from V and 8 from J; bases not matched to a gene: 14. This CDR3 is built from 16 residues. The CDR3 is CASSLKLGQGAKGYTF. The CDR3 DNA reads as TGTGCCAGCAGCTTAAAGTTAGGGCAGGGGGCGAAAGGCTACACCTTC.

This clone has just a few counts. The V call is TRBV7-8, the J call TRBJ2-3, with D possibly matching TRBD2 (7 bases). Germline V CDR1 and CDR2: SGHVS, FQNEAQ. CDR3 length equals 14 residues. V gave up 6 bases and J gave up 0 bases, with 10 bases separating them. The CDR3: CASSAGASTDTQYF. DNA for the CDR3: TGTGCCAGCAGTGCGGGGGCTAGCACAGATACGCAGTATTTT.

This clone was seen only once. The chain recombines TRBV12-3 or TRBV12-4 with TRBJ2-1; D is perhaps TRBD1 (6 bases). CDR3 length equals 13 residues. Trimming shortened V by 6 bases and J by 6 bases, and 12 bases separated the two germline ends. CDR3 protein: CASRADRANEQFF. The DNA of the CDR3 is TGTGCCAGCAGGGCGGACAGAGCCAATGAGCAGTTCTTC.

This clone came up once. The J gene is TRBJ2-1, the V gene TRBV6-2 or TRBV6-3; 13 nucleotides match TRBD2. The germline V gene has CDR1 MNHEY and CDR2 SVGEGT. The CDR3 contains 17 residues. Trimming at V came to 5 bases and at J to 10 bases, leaving 14 bases not matched to a gene. The CDR3 DNA reads TGTGCCAGCAGTCCCACTAGCGGGAGGGCCCGGGGAAAGGAGCAGTTCTTC. It specifies CASSPTSGRARGKEQFF.

The V call is TRBV24-1, the J call TRBJ1-1; the D gene is possibly TRBD1 (5 bases). The CDR3 covers 12 residues. Trimming pared 7 bases from V and 7 bases from J, leaving 12 bases between. CDR1 and CDR2 (germline): KGHDR, SFDVKD. CDR3 protein: CATRNRDGEAFF. In DNA, the CDR3 is TGTGCCACCAGAAACCGGGACGGTGAAGCTTTCTTT.

The J gene is TRBJ2-2, the V gene TRBV18, with D unresolved. The ends were cut back, 3 bases at V and 5 bases at J, with 19 bases in the middle. The length of the CDR3 is 17 residues. The V gene's germline CDR1 is KGHSH and CDR2 LQKENI. The CDR3 nucleotides are TGTGCCAGCTCACCTCAGCAAATCGGGCATTCGACCGGGGAGCTGTTTTTT. It yields the protein CASSPQQIGHSTGELFF.

The V gene is TRBV28, the J gene TRBJ1-5; possible D gene TRBD1, 5 bases. V was cut by 5 bases and J by 4 bases, with 12 bases left in between. CDR1 is MDHEN and CDR2 is SYDVKM in the germline V gene. The CDR3 length is 14 residues. The CDR3 DNA reads as TGTGCCAGCAGTCTCGGGCAGGGAAATCAGCCCCAGCATTTT. Amino acid sequence: CASSLGQGNQPQHF.

This clone was counted a single time. The DNA of the CDR3 is TGCGCCAGCAGCTACGGACTGATGAACACTGAAGCTTTCTTT. This translates into CASSYGLMNTEAFF. The V and J genes are TRBV5-1 and TRBJ1-1, with D hard to call. Germline assignment: CDR1 SGHRS and CDR2 YFSETQ. The CDR3 is made up of 14 amino acids. V dropped 3 bases and J dropped 0 bases, with 9 bases sitting between them.

J is TRBJ1-2 and V is TRBV30, with D unresolved. V lost 0 bases and J 1 base, leaving 6 bases between the germline ends. Germline CDR1 and CDR2: GTSNPN and SVGIG (reference sequence). The CDR3 runs 13 residues. The CDR3: CAWSVSFNYGYTF. CDR3 DNA: TGTGCCTGGAGTGTTTCCTTTAACTATGGCTACACCTTC.

As regards this clone: One junction end disagrees with the germline gene, perhaps due to a read error. The chain uses TRBV11-2 and TRBJ1-1; 7 bases map to TRBD1. Germline CDR1 is SGHAT and CDR2 is FQNNGV. This CDR3 is 16 amino acids long. CDR3 coding DNA: TGTGCCAGCAGCGCGACTCTCTGGGACAGCCAAACTGGAGCTTTCTTT. Encoded protein: CASSATLWDSQTGAFF.

The J gene is TRBJ1-1, the V gene TRBV12-3 or TRBV12-4; 10 bases map to TRBD1. J lost 11 bases, V lost 5 bases, and 8 bases had no gene match. CDR3 length: 13 amino acids. The CDR3 DNA sequence: TGTGCCAGCAGTAATAGGGACAGGGGAAACGCTTTCTTT. Its translation: CASSNRDRGNAFF.

V and J are TRBV28 and TRBJ1-2; D not resolved. Per the germline V gene, CDR1 is MDHEN and CDR2 is SYDVKM. The V end was cut by 3 bases, the J end by 2 bases, with 10 bases between. This CDR3 region has 14 residues. This chain's CDR3 is CASSFRTLNYGYTF. CDR3 DNA sequence: TGTGCCAGCAGTTTCCGGACGCTCAACTATGGCTACACCTTC.

This chain connects TRBV7-9 to TRBJ1-6; 8 positions agree with TRBD1. Germline V CDR1 and CDR2: SEHNR, FQNEAQ (reference sequence). The ends lost 6 bases at V and 10 bases at J; junction bases unmatched: 14. The CDR3 length is 16 residues. The CDR3 protein is CASRTGQGARESPLHF. The CDR3 region has the DNA TGTGCCAGCAGAACTGGACAGGGAGCAAGGGAATCACCCCTCCACTTT.